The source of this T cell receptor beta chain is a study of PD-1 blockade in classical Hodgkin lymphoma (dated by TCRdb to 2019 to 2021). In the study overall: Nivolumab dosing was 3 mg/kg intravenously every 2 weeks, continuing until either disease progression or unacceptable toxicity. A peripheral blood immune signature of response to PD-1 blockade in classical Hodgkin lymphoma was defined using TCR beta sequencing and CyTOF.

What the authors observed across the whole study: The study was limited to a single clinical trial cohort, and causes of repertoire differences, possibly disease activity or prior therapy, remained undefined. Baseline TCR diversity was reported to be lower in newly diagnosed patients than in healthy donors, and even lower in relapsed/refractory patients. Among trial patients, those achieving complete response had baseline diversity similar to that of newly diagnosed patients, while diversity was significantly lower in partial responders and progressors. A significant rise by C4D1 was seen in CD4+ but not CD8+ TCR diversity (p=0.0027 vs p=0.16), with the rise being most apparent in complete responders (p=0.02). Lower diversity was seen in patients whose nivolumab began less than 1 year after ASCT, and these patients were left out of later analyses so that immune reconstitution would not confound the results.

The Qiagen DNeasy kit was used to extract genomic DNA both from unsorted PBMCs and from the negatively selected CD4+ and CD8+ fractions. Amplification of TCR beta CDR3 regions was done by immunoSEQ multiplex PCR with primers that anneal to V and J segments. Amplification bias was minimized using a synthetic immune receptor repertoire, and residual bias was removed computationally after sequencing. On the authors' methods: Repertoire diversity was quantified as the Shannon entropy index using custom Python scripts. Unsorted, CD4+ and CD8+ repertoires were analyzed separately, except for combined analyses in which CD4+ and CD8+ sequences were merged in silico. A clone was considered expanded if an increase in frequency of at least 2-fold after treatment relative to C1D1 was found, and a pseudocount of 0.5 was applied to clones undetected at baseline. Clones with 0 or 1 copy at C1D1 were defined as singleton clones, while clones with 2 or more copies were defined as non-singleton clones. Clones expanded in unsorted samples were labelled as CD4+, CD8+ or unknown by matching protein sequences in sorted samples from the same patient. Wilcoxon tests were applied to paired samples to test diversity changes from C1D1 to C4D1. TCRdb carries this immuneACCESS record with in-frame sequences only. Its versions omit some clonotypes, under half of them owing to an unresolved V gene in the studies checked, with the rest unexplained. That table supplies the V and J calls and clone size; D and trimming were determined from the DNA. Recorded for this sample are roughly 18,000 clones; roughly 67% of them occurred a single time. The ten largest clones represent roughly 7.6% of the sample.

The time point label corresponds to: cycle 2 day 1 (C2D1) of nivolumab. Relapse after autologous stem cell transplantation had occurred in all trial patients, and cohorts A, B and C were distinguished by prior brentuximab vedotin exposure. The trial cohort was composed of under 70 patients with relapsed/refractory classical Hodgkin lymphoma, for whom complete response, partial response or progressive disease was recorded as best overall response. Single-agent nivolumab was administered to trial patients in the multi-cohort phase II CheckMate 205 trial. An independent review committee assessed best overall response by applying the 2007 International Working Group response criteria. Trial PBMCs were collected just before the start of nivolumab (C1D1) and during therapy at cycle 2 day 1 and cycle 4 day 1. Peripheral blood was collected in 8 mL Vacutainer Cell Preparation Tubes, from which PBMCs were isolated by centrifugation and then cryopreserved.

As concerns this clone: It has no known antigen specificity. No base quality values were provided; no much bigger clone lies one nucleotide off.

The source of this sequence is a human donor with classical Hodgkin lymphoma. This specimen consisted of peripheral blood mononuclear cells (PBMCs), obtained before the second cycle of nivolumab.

This receptor carries the CDR3 CASSPRTGSSYEQYF. The nucleotides read TGTGCCAGCAGCCCCAGGACAGGTAGCTCCTACGAGCAGTACTTC. Recombination linked TRBV11-2 to TRBJ2-7; the central 7 bases match TRBD1. Reading the germline V gene gives CDR1 SGHAT and CDR2 FQNNGV. The CDR3 runs 15 residues from the cysteine to the phenylalanine. Here the CDR3 DNA is all that survives: 45 bases in frame from base 1. Clipping removes 5 bases from V and 0 bases from J, with 7 as the unmatched junction base count.